The next 13 T cell receptor beta chains were all read from a single sample in a study of beta chain features in type 1 diabetes listed by TCRdb under 2018. Library method: the immunoSEQ multiplex PCR assay. The High Capacity cDNA Reverse Transcription Kit was used to reverse transcribe all of the isolated RNA, meaning that expressed TCRB transcripts were what got sequenced. Imported from immuneACCESS, the table was reduced by TCRdb to in-frame sequences with V and J called. These copies leave out some clones; in studies compared against another copy, an unresolved V gene accounts for under half, and the cause of the remainder is not known. For this sample the table gives around 430,000 clones, of which roughly 31% were detected only once. Around 0.065% of the sample rests with the top ten. The sequenced sample consisted of naive CD4+ T cells from blood. The cell subset or site label, as the study defines it: true naive CD4+ T cells. Every receptor here comes from a man aged 18 to 29 in good health.

This clone was found a few times. The identical CDR3 is also encoded by other nucleotide sequences in the sample. The chain is built from TRBV7-2 and TRBJ2-5, with D hard to call. This CDR3 spans 13 amino acids. CDR1 and CDR2 from the germline V gene are SGHTA and FQGNSA. Trimming took off 1 base at V and 2 bases at J, with 5 bases between the two ends. The DNA of the CDR3 is TGTGCCAGCAGCTTAGTACAACAAGAGACCCAGTACTTC. Amino acids: CASSLVQQETQYF.

This chain links TRBV18 with TRBJ2-6; TRBD1 matches at 10 bases. The J segment lost 3 bases and the V segment lost 3 bases, leaving 2 bases of the junction unmatched. The CDR3 contains 16 residues. Germline CDR1 reads KGHSH; CDR2 reads LQKENI. The CDR3 DNA reads as TGTGCCAGCTCACCGGACAGGGGGATTGGGGCCAACGTCCTGACTTTC. This translates into CASSPDRGIGANVLTF. The full variable domain, its missing parts supplied by reference TRBV18 and TRBJ2-6, is NAGVMQNPRHLVRRRGQEARLRCSPMKGHSHVYWYRQLPEEGLKFMVYLQKENIIDESGMPKERFSAEFPKEGPSILRIQQVVRGDSAAYFCASSPDRGIGANVLTFGAGSRLTVL.

The V and J genes are TRBV29-1 and TRBJ1-1; maybe TRBD1 (5 bases). The CDR3 spans 14 residues. CDR1 and CDR2 (germline): SQVTM, ANQGSEA. With 5 bases removed from V and 0 bases from J, the gap between germline ends came to 13 bases. The CDR3 protein is CSVSRTNLNTEAFF. For the CDR3, the DNA is TGCAGCGTTTCCCGGACAAACCTGAACACTGAAGCTTTCTTT.

This rearrangement joins TRBV5-1 to TRBJ2-1, with 7 bases identical to TRBD2. Germline loops: CDR1 SGHRS, CDR2 YFSETQ. This CDR3 has 16 residues. Losses at the gene ends were 5 bases for V and 9 bases for J; bases not matched to a gene: 17. CDR3 residues: CASRSGGSNPTGEQFF. The CDR3 DNA sequence: TGCGCCAGCAGGTCGGGCGGGAGTAATCCTACTGGTGAGCAGTTCTTC.

This clone was observed a few times. The identical CDR3 is also encoded by other nucleotide sequences in the sample. V usage is TRBV29-1 and J usage is TRBJ2-2, with 11 nucleotides matching TRBD2. The V gene's germline CDR1 is SQVTM and CDR2 ANQGSEA. The CDR3 runs 15 residues. V was clipped by 6 bases and J by 3 bases; unmatched bases: 6. The CDR3 bases are TGCAGCGTAACCGGGACTAGCGGATACACCGGGGAGCTGTTTTTT. Its protein is CSVTGTSGYTGELFF.

The table lists this clone with a few counts. V and J are TRBV29-1 and TRBJ2-2; 10 bases align to TRBD1. The CDR3 is made up of 12 amino acids. Germline CDR1 is SQVTM and CDR2 is ANQGSEA. V lost 8 bases and J lost 7; bases outside the gene matches: 4. The CDR3 region is CSTGTGVGELFF. Here the CDR3 DNA reads TGCAGCACCGGGACAGGGGTCGGGGAGCTGTTTTTT.

J is TRBJ2-3 and V is TRBV4-2; 9 bases map to TRBD2. The CDR3 loop spans 15 amino acids. Germline CDR1 reads LGHNA; CDR2 reads YNFKEQ. V lost 1 base to trimming and J lost 8 bases; unmatched junction nucleotides: 7. This chain's CDR3 is CASSQARTSEVTQYF. CDR3 nucleotide sequence: TGTGCCAGCAGCCAAGCCCGGACTAGCGAGGTTACGCAGTATTTT.

This chain links TRBV29-1 with TRBJ2-7; 12 bases fit TRBD2. Germline CDR1 SQVTM, CDR2 ANQGSEA. Trimming at V came to 6 bases and at J to 12 bases, leaving 12 bases not matched to a gene. The CDR3 has 13 amino acids. CDR3 sequence: CSVEKDRTSGMYF. The CDR3 DNA reads TGCAGCGTCGAGAAGGACAGGACTAGCGGGATGTACTTC.

This clone came up a few times. The chain joins TRBV4-1 to TRBJ1-2; 8 bases are shared with TRBD1. Germline lookup yields CDR1 MGHRA and CDR2 YSYEKL. This CDR3 is built from 16 residues. The V and J ends lost 1 base and 5 bases, in that order; junction bases with no gene match: 9. The CDR3 coding sequence is TGCGCCAGCAGCCAAGGTCAGGGGGCTTTGCAGTATGGCTACACCTTC. Residues: CASSQGQGALQYGYTF.

This chain uses TRBV30 with TRBJ2-7; D is uncertain. CDR1 is GTSNPN and CDR2 is SVGIG in the germline V gene (reference sequence). The CDR3 length is 12 residues. The germline V and J ends were trimmed by 1 base and 4 bases, with 8 bases remaining between them. The CDR3 sequence: CAWSAVGYEQYF. The CDR3 DNA reads TGTGCCTGGAGTGCGGTAGGATACGAGCAGTACTTC.

The chain uses TRBV7-3 and TRBJ2-1; D gene ambiguous. The V and J ends lost 3 bases and 8 bases respectively, with 14 bases between them. The CDR3 covers 14 residues. The germline V gene has CDR1 SGHTA and CDR2 FQGTGA. CDR3 sequence (DNA): TGTGCCAGCAGCTTCGGTGGGCTTTGGGATGAGCAGTTCTTC. Translating gives CASSFGGLWDEQFF. The complete variable domain, with remaining parts taken from reference TRBV7-3 and TRBJ2-1, reads GAGVSQTPSNKVTEKGKYVELRCDPISGHTALYWYRQSLGQGPEFLIYFQGTGAADDSGLPNDRFFAVRPEGSVSTLKIQRTERGDSAVYLCASSFGGLWDEQFFGPGTRLTVL.

This clone has only a few counts. This sequence joins TRBV29-1 and TRBJ2-1, with D possibly TRBD2 on 6 matching bases. V dropped 7 bases and J dropped 4 bases, with 20 bases sitting between them. The CDR3 runs to 15 residues. From germline, CDR1 is SQVTM and CDR2 ANQGSEA. The CDR3 coding sequence is TGCAGCGCTGGGGTCCGGGACTCCAGATACAATGAGCAGTTCTTC. It is translated as CSAGVRDSRYNEQFF.

This clone has just a few counts. The gene calls are TRBV6-1 and TRBJ2-1, with TRBD2 matching over 7 bases. The CDR3 has 16 residues. The germline gives CDR1 MNHNS, CDR2 SASEGT. V dropped 2 bases and J dropped 8; count of bases not matched to a gene: 12. CDR3 residues: CASSEMGGRARDEQFF. DNA for the CDR3: TGTGCCAGCAGTGAAATGGGTGGGAGGGCCAGAGATGAGCAGTTCTTC.